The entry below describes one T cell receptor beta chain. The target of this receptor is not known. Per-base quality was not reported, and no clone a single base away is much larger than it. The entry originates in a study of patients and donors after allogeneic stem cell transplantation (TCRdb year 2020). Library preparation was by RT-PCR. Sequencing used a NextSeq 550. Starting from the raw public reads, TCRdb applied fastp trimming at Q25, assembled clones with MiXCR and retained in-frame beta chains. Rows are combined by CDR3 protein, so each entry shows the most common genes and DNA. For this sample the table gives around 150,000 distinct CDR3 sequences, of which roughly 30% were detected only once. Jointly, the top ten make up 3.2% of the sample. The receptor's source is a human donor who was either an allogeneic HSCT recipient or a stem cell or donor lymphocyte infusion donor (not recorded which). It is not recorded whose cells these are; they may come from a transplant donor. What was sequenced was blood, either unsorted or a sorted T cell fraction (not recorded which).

The CDR3 amino acid sequence is: CASSSSASGSAYEQYF. The DNA sequence is given as TGTGCCAGCAGTTCCTCCGCTAGCGGGAGTGCCTACGAGCAGTACTTC. The chain links TRBV28 with TRBJ2-7; TRBD2 fits 10 bases in the junction. Measured from the cysteine to the phenylalanine, the CDR3 is 16 residues long. Only the CDR3 DNA stays, 48 bases, in frame from base 1. Trimming removed 4 bases from V and 2 bases from J; the gene matches leave 8 bases unexplained. Based on the germline V gene, the CDR1 and CDR2 sequences are MDHEN and SYDVKM.